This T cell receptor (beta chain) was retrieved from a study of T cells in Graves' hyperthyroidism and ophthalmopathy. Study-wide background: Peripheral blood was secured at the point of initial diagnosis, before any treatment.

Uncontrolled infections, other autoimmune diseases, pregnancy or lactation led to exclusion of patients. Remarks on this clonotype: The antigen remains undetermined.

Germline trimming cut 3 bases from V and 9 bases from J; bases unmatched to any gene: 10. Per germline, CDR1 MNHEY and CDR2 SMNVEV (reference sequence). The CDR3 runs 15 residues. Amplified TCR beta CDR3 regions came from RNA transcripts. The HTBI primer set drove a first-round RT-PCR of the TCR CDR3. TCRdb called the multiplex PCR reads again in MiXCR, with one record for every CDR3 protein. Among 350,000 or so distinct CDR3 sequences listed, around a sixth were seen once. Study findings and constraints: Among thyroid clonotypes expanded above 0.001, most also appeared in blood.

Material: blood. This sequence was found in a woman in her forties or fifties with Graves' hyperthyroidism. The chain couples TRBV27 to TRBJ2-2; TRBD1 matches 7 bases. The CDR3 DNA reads TGTGCCAGCAGTTTCGGGACAGACTCGACCCGGGAGCTGTTTTTT. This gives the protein CASSFGTDSTRELFF.